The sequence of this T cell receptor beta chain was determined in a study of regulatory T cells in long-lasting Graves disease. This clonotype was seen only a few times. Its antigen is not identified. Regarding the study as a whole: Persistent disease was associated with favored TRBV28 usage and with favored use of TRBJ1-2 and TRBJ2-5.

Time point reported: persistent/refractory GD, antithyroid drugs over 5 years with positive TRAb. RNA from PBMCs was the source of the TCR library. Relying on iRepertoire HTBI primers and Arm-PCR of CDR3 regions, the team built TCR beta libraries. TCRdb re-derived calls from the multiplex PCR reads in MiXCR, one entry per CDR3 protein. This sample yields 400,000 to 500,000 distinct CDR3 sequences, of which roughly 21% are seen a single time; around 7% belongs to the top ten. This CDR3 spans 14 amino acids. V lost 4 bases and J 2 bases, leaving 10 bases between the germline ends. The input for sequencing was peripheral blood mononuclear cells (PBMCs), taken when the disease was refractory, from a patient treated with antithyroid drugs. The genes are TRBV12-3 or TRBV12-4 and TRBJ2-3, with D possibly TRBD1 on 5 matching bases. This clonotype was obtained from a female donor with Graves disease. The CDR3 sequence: CASSSEGVTDTQYF. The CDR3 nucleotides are TGTGCCAGCAGTTCAGAAGGGGTCACAGATACGCAGTATTTT.